This T cell receptor (beta chain) was captured by sequencing in a study of tumor and adjacent non-tumor tissue in lung cancer. There are many counts of this clonotype. No cell sorting was done before RNA was extracted from the tissue. More than 3 cm separated this lung sample from the edge of the tumor. Newly diagnosed lung cancer patients had thoracic surgery in China, August–late 2014, without prior chemotherapy. TCRbeta libraries were built with three rounds of nested PCR, modified from ARM-PCR. TCRdb used MiXCR to reprocess the multiplex PCR reads, holding one entry per CDR3 protein. The sample contains 60,000 to 70,000 distinct CDR3 sequences, around three quarters of which appear only once. Sequences were obtained from distant non-tumor lung tissue. This receptor was taken from a man aged 60-69 years with non-small cell lung cancer.

The CDR3 is CASSYSRRGGTEAFF. In nucleotides, the CDR3 is TGTGCCAGCAGTTACTCGAGAAGGGGAGGAACTGAAGCTTTCTTT. The chain couples TRBV6-5 to TRBJ1-1; D is perhaps TRBD1 (5 bases). Trimming took off 0 bases at V and 5 bases at J, with 13 bases between the two ends. Germline-derived CDR1 and CDR2 are MNHEY and SVGAGI. This CDR3 has 15 amino acids.